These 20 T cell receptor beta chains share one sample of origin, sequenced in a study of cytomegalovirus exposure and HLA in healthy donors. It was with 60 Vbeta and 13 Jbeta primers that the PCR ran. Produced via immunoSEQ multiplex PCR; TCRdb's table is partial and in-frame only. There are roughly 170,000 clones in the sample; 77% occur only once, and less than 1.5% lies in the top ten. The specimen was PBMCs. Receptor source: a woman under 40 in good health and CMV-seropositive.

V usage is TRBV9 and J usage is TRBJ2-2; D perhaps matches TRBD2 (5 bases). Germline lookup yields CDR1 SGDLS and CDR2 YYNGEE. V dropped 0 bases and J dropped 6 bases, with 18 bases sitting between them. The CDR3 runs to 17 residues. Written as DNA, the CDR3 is TGTGCCAGCAGCGTAGTCGGACCCATCGGGGTCCCCGGGGAGCTGTTTTTT. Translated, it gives CASSVVGPIGVPGELFF.

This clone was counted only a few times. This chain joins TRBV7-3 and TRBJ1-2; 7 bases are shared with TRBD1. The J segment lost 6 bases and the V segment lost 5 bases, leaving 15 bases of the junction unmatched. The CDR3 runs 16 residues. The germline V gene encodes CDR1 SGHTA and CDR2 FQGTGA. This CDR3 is CASSPPKTGRVHGYTF. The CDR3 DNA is TGTGCCAGCAGCCCCCCCAAGACAGGGAGAGTGCATGGCTACACCTTC.

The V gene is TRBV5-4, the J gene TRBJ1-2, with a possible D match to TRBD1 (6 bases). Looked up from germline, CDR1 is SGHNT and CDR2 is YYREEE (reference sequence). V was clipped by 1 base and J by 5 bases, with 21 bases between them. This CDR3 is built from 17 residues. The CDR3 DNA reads TGTGCCAGCAGCTTGTTCAATGGGGGGGGCAGCCCTTATGGCTACACCTTC. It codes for CASSLFNGGGSPYGYTF.

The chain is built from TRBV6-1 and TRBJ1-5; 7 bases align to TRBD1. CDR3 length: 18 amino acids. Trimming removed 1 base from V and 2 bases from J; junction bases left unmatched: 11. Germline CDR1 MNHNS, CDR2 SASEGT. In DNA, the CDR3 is TGTGCCAGCAGTGAAGACAGGGGTGGGGGATCGGGCAATCAGCCCCAGCATTTT. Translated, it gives CASSEDRGGGSGNQPQHF.

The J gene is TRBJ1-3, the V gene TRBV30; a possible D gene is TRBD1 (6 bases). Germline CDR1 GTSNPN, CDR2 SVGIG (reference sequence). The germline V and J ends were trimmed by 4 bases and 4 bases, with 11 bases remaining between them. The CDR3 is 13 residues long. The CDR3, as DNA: TGTGCCTGGAACCAGGGGCTGGGAAACACCATATATTTT. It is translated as CAWNQGLGNTIYF. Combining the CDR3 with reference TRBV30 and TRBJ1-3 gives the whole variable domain SQTIHQWPATLVQPVGSPLSLECTVEGTSNPNLYWYRQAAGRGLQLLFYSVGIGQISSEVPQNLSASRPQDRQFILSSKKLLLSDSGFYLCAWNQGLGNTIYFGEGSWLTVV.

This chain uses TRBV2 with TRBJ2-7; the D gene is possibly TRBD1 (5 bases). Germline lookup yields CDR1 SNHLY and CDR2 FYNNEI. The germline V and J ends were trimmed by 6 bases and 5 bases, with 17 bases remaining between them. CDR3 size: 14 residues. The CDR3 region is CASSEFRGPDEQYF. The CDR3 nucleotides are TGTGCCAGCAGCGAATTTAGGGGTCCGGACGAGCAGTACTTC.

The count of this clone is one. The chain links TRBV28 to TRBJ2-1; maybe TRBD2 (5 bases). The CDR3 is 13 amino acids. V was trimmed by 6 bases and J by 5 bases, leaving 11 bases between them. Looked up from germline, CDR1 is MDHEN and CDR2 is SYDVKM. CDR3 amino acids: CASSFRTDNEQFF. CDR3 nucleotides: TGTGCCAGCAGCTTTAGGACTGACAATGAGCAGTTCTTC.

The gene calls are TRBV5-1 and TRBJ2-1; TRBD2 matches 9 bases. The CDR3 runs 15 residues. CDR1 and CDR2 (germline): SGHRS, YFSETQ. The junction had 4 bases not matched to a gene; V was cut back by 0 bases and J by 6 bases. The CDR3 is CASSLEGLAGNEQFF. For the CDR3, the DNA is TGCGCCAGCAGCTTGGAGGGACTAGCAGGCAATGAGCAGTTCTTC.

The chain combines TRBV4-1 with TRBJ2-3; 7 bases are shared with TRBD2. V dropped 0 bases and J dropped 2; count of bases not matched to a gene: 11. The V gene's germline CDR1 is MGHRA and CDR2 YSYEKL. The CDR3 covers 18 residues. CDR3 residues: CASSQERGRGVITDTQYF. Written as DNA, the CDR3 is TGCGCCAGCAGCCAAGAACGCGGGAGAGGGGTAATCACAGATACGCAGTATTTT.

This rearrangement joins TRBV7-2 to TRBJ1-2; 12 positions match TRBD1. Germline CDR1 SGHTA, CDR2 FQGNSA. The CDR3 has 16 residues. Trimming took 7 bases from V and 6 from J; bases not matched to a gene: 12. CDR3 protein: CASTPGQGAPRDGYTF. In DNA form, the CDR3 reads TGTGCCAGCACCCCGGGACAGGGGGCCCCAAGGGATGGCTACACCTTC.

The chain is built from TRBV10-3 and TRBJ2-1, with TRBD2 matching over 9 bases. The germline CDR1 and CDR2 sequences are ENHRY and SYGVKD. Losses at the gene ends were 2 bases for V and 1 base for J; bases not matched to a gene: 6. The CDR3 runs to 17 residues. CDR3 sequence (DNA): TGTGCCATCAGTGAGCCGATAGCGGGAGCGTCCTACAATGAGCAGTTCTTC. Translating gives CAISEPIAGASYNEQFF.

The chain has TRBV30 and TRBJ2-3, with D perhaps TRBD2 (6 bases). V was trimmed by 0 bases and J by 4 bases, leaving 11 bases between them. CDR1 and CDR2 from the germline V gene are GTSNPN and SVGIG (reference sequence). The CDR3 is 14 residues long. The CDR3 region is CAWSVTGVADTQYF. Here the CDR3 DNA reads TGTGCCTGGAGTGTAACGGGGGTAGCAGATACGCAGTATTTT.

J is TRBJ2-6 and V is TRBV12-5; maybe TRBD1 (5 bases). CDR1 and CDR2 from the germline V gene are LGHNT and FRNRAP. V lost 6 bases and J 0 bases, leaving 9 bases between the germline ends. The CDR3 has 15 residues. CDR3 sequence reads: CASGAGLSGANVLTF. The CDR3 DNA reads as TGTGCTAGTGGGGCAGGGCTCTCTGGGGCCAACGTCCTGACTTTC.

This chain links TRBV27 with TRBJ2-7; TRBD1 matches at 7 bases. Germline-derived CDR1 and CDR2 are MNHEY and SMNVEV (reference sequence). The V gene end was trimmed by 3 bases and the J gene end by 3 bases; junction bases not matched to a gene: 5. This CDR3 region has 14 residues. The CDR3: CASSFTGQRYEQYF. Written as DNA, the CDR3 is TGTGCCAGCAGTTTTACGGGACAGCGCTACGAGCAGTACTTC.

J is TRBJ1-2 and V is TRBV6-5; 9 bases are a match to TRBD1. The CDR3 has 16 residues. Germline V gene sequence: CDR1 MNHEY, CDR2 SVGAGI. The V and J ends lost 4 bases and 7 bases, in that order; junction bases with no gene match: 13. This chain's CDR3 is CASSSGTGGPAFGYTF. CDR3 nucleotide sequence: TGTGCCAGCAGTTCGGGCACAGGGGGCCCTGCTTTTGGCTACACCTTC.

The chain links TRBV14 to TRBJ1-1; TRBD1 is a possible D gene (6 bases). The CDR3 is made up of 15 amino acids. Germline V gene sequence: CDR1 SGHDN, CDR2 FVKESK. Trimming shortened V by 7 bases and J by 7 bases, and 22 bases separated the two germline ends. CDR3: CASNTGFSSLGEAFF. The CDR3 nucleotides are TGTGCCAGCAACACAGGGTTTTCTTCTCTGGGTGAAGCTTTCTTT.

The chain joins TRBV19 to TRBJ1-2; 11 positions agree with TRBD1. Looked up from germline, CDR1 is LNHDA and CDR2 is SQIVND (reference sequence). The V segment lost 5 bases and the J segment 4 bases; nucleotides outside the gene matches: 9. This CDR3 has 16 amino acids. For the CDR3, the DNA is TGTGCCAGTAGTTCGGGACAGGGGGGCGACCCCTATGGCTACACCTTC. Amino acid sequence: CASSSGQGGDPYGYTF.

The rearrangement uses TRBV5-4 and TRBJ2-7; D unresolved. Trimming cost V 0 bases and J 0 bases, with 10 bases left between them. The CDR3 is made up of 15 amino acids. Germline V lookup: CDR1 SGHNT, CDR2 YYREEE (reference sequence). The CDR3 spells CASSLDEAYSYEQYF. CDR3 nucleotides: TGTGCCAGCAGCTTGGATGAAGCTTACTCCTACGAGCAGTACTTC.

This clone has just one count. The DNA of the CDR3 is TGTGCCAGCGGGGAGGCCAGCGGGAACACCGGGGAGCTGTTTTTT. Its protein product is CASGEASGNTGELFF. This chain joins TRBV2 and TRBJ2-2; the D gene is possibly TRBD2 (6 bases). The germline gives CDR1 SNHLY, CDR2 FYNNEI. V was cut by 8 bases and J by 1 base, with 14 bases left in between. This CDR3 region has 15 residues.

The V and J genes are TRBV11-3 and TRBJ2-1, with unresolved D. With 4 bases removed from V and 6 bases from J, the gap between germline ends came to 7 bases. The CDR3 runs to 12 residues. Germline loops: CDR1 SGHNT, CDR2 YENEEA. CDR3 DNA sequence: TGTGCCAGCAGCTCCCCCGGCAATGAGCAGTTCTTC. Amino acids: CASSSPGNEQFF.